A selection of T cell receptor beta chains follows, all from one sample in a study of T cells after yellow fever vaccination. MiXCR, applied by TCRdb to the 5' RACE reads, yields one record per CDR3 protein. The data hold some 390,000 distinct CDR3 sequences, with about 6.2% observed a single time. Sequencing was performed on PBMCs, taken 5 days after the yellow fever booster vaccination. Every receptor here comes from a man aged 30 to 39 who received the YFV17D yellow fever vaccine. CDR3s include the opening cysteine and the closing phenylalanine or tryptophan. D genes are given only for firm matches. Clone size is stated in some rows and not others, as once, few, many or a class when expanded.

d_gene	abundance	j_gene	v_gene	CDR3aa	CDR3nt
TRBD1	many	TRBJ1-6	TRBV18	CASSPAGQGVISPLHF	TGTGCCAGCTCACCAGCGGGACAGGGGGTGATTTCACCCCTCCACTTT
TRBD1	many	TRBJ2-4	TRBV6-2/TRBV6-3	CASSFPGTGSDIQYF	TGTGCCAGCAGTTTCCCCGGGACAGGGAGTGACATTCAGTACTTC
.	many	TRBJ1-3	TRBV7-9	CASSLAGIYF	TGTGCCAGCAGCTTGGCGGGGATATATTTT
TRBD1	many	TRBJ2-1	TRBV5-1	CASKPGTDNNEQFF	TGCGCCAGCAAGCCCGGGACAGACAACAATGAGCAGTTCTTC
TRBD2	few	TRBJ2-7	TRBV27	CASSFLSGMYEQYF	TGTGCCAGCAGTTTCCTCAGCGGGATGTACGAGCAGTACTTC
.	few	TRBJ2-5	TRBV20-1	CSARDRDWKTQYF	TGCAGTGCTAGAGATCGGGATTGGAAGACCCAGTACTTC
TRBD1	.	TRBJ2-4	TRBV28	CASSSGEGGLGNIQYF	TGTGCCAGCAGTTCCGGAGAAGGGGGCTTGGGAAACATTCAGTACTTC
.	.	TRBJ2-3	TRBV7-2	CASSLWGRRGPDTQYF	TGTGCCAGCAGCCTATGGGGGAGGAGGGGTCCAGATACGCAGTATTTT
TRBD2	.	TRBJ2-5	TRBV11-2	CASSVGLADQETQYF	TGTGCCAGCAGCGTCGGACTAGCGGACCAAGAGACCCAGTACTTC
TRBD2	many	TRBJ2-3	TRBV9	CASAPAGGTDTQYF	TGTGCCAGCGCTCCAGCGGGGGGAACAGATACGCAGTATTTT
.	many	TRBJ2-7	TRBV5-1	CASTSGTLSYEQYF	TGCGCCAGCACCTCGGGGACTCTCTCCTACGAGCAGTACTTC
.	.	TRBJ1-4	TRBV7-8	CASSLFGDNEKLFF	TGTGCCAGCAGCTTATTTGGAGATAATGAAAAACTGTTTTTT
.	.	TRBJ2-2	TRBV29-1	CSVYRDTGELFF	TGCAGCGTATATAGAGACACCGGGGAGCTGTTTTTT
.	many	TRBJ1-6	TRBV20-1	CSAQGTSNSPLHF	TGCAGTGCTCAAGGGACTAGTAATTCACCCCTCCACTTT
TRBD2	few	TRBJ2-5	TRBV6-1	CASSESGTREETQYF	TGTGCCAGCAGTGAGAGCGGGACTAGGGAAGAGACCCAGTACTTC
.	many	TRBJ2-7	TRBV20-1	CSARVPGGPNEQYF	TGCAGTGCTAGAGTACCAGGGGGGCCCAACGAGCAGTACTTC
.	few	TRBJ1-1	TRBV20-1	CSARARDTEAFF	TGCAGTGCTAGAGCCAGGGACACTGAAGCTTTCTTT
TRBD2	many	TRBJ2-1	TRBV5-1	CASTGGGVAGVDEQFF	TGCGCCAGCACTGGGGGGGGAGTAGCGGGAGTCGATGAGCAGTTCTTC
TRBD1	.	TRBJ2-7	TRBV20-1	CSARDRDRLTYEQYF	TGCAGTGCTAGGGATCGGGACAGACTAACCTACGAGCAGTACTTC
TRBD2	many	TRBJ2-7	TRBV18	CASSPGIAGAGEQYF	TGTGCCAGCTCTCCCGGAATAGCGGGAGCAGGAGAGCAGTACTTC
.	few	TRBJ2-7	TRBV7-8	CASSLVLASYEQYF	TGTGCCAGCAGCTTAGTACTGGCTTCCTACGAGCAGTACTTC
TRBD1	many	TRBJ2-7	TRBV5-6	CASSPSSGQGSYEQYF	TGTGCCAGCAGCCCCTCCTCGGGACAGGGGTCCTACGAGCAGTACTTC
TRBD1	few	TRBJ2-5	TRBV9	CASSVSGTGGKETQYF	TGTGCCAGCAGCGTTTCCGGGACAGGGGGTAAAGAGACCCAGTACTTC
.	many	TRBJ1-2	TRBV5-1	CASSAQGFGYTF	TGCGCCAGCAGCGCGCAGGGCTTTGGCTACACCTTC
.	many	TRBJ2-3	TRBV18	CASSGDTQYF	TGTGCCAGCTCAGGGGATACGCAGTATTTT
TRBD2	many	TRBJ2-5	TRBV9	CASSPTSGQETQYF	TGTGCCAGCAGCCCGACTAGCGGACAAGAGACCCAGTACTTC
TRBD1	.	TRBJ2-7	TRBV23-1	CASSCAGTVSYEQYF	TGCGCCAGCAGCTGTGCCGGGACAGTCTCCTACGAGCAGTACTTC
.	many	TRBJ2-7	TRBV5-5	CASSLEWNSYEQYF	TGTGCCAGCAGCTTGGAGTGGAACTCCTACGAGCAGTACTTC
TRBD1	.	TRBJ1-4	TRBV29-1	CSVEDPGQSNEKLFF	TGCAGCGTTGAGGATCCGGGACAGTCAAATGAAAAACTGTTTTTT
.	few	TRBJ2-7	TRBV6-5	CASSYSGRLDEQYF	TGTGCCAGCAGTTACTCGGGCAGGTTGGACGAGCAGTACTTC
.	few	TRBJ2-7	TRBV7-2	CASSLVGEPAKQYF	TGTGCCAGCAGCTTAGTGGGAGAACCCGCGAAGCAGTACTTC
.	many	TRBJ2-7	TRBV20-1	CSASRSSRPEQYF	TGCAGTGCTAGTCGCTCCTCTCGACCCGAGCAGTACTTC
TRBD2	few	TRBJ2-3	TRBV27	CASSSRLAADTQYF	TGTGCCAGCAGTTCCCGACTAGCGGCAGATACGCAGTATTTT
.	.	TRBJ2-7	TRBV27	CASSIHSNYEQYF	TGTGCCAGCAGTATCCACTCCAACTACGAGCAGTACTTC
.	few	TRBJ2-7	TRBV12-3/TRBV12-4	CASSLDMLGLLSYEQYF	TGTGCCAGCAGTTTAGACATGCTAGGGCTCCTCTCCTACGAGCAGTACTTC
.	many	TRBJ2-4	TRBV6-5	CASSYSFQAKNIQYF	TGTGCCAGCAGTTACTCTTTCCAAGCCAAAAACATTCAGTACTTC